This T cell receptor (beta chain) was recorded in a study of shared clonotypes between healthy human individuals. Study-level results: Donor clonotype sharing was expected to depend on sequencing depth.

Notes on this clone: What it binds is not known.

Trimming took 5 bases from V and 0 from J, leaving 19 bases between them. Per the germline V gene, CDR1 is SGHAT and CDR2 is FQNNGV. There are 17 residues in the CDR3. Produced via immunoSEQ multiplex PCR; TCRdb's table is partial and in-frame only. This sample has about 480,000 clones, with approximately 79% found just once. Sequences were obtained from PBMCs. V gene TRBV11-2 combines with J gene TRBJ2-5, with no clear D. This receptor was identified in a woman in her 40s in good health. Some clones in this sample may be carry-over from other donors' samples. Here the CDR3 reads CASSPTRMGRYQETQYF. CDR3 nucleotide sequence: TGTGCCAGCAGCCCAACCCGGATGGGAAGGTACCAAGAGACCCAGTACTTC.